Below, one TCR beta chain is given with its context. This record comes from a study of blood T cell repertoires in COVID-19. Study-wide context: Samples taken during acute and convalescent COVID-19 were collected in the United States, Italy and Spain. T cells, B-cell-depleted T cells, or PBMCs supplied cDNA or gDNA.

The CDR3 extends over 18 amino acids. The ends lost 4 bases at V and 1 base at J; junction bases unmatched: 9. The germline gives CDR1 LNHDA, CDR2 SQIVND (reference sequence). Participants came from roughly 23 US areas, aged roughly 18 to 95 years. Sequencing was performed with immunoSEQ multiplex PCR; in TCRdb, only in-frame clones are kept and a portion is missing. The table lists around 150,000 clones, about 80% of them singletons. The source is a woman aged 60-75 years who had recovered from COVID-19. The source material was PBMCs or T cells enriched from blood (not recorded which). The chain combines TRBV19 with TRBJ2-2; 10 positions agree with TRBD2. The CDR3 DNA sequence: TGTGCCAGTAGTAGGACTAGCGGTTTCTGGGGGAACACCGGGGAGCTGTTTTTT. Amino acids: CASSRTSGFWGNTGELFF.